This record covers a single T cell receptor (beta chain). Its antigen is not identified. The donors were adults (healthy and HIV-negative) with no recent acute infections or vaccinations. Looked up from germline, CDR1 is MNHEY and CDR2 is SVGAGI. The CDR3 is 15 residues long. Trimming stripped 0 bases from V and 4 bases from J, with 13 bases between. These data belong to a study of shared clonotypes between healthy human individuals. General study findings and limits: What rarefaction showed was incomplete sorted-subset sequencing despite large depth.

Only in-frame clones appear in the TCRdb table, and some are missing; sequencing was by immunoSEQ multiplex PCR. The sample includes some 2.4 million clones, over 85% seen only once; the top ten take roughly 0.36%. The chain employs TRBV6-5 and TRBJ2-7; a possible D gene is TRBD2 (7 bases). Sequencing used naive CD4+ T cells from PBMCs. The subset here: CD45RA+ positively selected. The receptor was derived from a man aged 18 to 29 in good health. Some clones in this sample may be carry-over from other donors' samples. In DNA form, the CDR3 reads TGTGCCAGCAGTTACTCGCGGGGGCAATATTACGAGCAGTACTTC. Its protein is CASSYSRGQYYEQYF.